This T cell receptor (beta chain) was sequenced for a study of T cell repertoires in cytomegalovirus infection. Study-wide points: CMV-specific TCR beta clonotypes restricted by HLA-C dominated the ex vivo response.

TCRdb recomputed calls from the reads with MiXCR, one row per CDR3 protein. The sample comprises roughly 320,000 distinct CDR3 sequences, more than 9% of which are singletons, and approximately 4.7% rests with the top ten. Only a few counts were recorded for this clonotype. Its matching antigen is unknown. The ends were cut back, 2 bases at V and 5 bases at J, with 9 bases in the middle. This CDR3 contains 13 residues. Germline V gene lookup returns CDR1 MNHEY and CDR2 SMNVEV (reference sequence). This clonotype was sampled from a human donor in good health (CMV status not recorded). Some clones in this sample may be carry-over from other donors' samples. The chain combines TRBV27 with TRBJ2-5; a possible D gene is TRBD2 (6 bases). Input material: PBMCs. The CDR3 is CASSLQEGETQYF. CDR3 DNA sequence: TGTGCCAGCAGTTTACAGGAGGGGGAGACCCAGTACTTC.